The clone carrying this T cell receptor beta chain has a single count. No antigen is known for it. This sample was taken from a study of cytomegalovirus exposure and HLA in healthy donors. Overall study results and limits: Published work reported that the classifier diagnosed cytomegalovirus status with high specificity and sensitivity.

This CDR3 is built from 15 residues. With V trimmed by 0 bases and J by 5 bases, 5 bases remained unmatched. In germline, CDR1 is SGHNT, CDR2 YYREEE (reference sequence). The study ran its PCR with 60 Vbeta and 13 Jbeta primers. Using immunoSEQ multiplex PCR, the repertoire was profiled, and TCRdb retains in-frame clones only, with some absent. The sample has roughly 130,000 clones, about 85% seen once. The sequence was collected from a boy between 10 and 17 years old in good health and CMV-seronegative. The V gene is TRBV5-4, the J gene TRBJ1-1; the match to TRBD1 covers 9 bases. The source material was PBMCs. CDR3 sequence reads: CASSLDETGGTEAFF. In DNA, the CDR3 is TGTGCCAGCAGCTTGGATGAGACAGGGGGGACTGAAGCTTTCTTT.